The entry that follows covers one T cell receptor beta chain sequence. Its antigen remains unknown. The sample comes from a study of beta chain features in type 1 diabetes. Study-level results: Shortening that was moderate but significant affected the TCRB CDR3s of Type 1 diabetes patients in all four CD4+ subsets. Patients with type 1 diabetes showed fewer VDJ junction insertions and more deletions.

Investigators reverse transcribed all isolated RNA, so they sequenced expressed TCRB transcripts. Using immunoSEQ multiplex PCR, the repertoire was profiled, and TCRdb retains in-frame clones only, with some absent. In the table there are about 340,000 clones, roughly 14% of which are singletons. Germline V gives CDR1 SGHDN, CDR2 FVKESK. With 0 bases clipped from V and 3 bases from J, the junction kept 8 bases outside the gene matches. CDR3 length: 17 amino acids. Sequenced material: naive CD4+ T cells from blood. This receptor was taken from a woman younger than 30 with type 1 diabetes. V is TRBV14 and J is TRBJ2-5; 9 nucleotides align to TRBD1. The CDR3 region is CASSQDFGTGTKETQYF. The CDR3 DNA follows: TGTGCCAGCAGCCAAGATTTCGGGACAGGGACGAAAGAGACCCAGTACTTC.